Here is one T cell receptor (beta chain) with its context. Antigen specificity is unknown. This entry comes from a study of shared clonotypes between healthy human individuals. The study, taken as a whole, reports: Specimens sampled were limited to blood, with tissue repertoires likely differing.

V lost 0 bases, J lost 4 bases, and 12 bases stayed unmatched. Per germline, CDR1 LGHNA and CDR2 YNFKEQ. There are 19 residues in the CDR3. Assay: immunoSEQ multiplex PCR; the TCRdb copy retains only in-frame clones and omits some. Of millions of clones listed, around 95% are singletons. Sequencing was performed on naive CD4+ T cells sorted from blood. Subset reported: CD45RA+ positively selected. This chain joins TRBV4-2 and TRBJ2-5; 12 positions match TRBD2. This TCR derives from a man aged 18 to 30 in good health. In DNA, the CDR3 is TGTGCCAGCAGCCAAGAATCGGCTAGCGGGGGGGCCGTATCAGAGACCCAGTACTTC. Translating it yields CASSQESASGGAVSETQYF.